The next 10 T cell receptor beta chains were all read from a single sample in a study of siplizumab effects on memory and regulatory T cells. Only in-frame clones appear in the TCRdb table, and some are missing; sequencing was by immunoSEQ multiplex PCR. The repertoire consists of approximately 100,000 clones, with roughly 93% occurring once and the leading ten covering 0.6% to 0.7%. Sequencing was done on a sample of Tregs sorted from blood. The source of these receptors is a human donor in good health.

The chain has TRBV6-5 and TRBJ1-2; D is uncertain. Looked up from germline, CDR1 is MNHEY and CDR2 is SVGAGI. V was shortened by 1 base and J by 2 bases, with 5 bases between the two germline ends. The CDR3 is 13 amino acids. CDR3 bases: TGTGCCAGCAGTTACTGGCAGAACTATGGCTACACCTTC. Amino acids: CASSYWQNYGYTF.

The CDR3 here is CASSLGQGYNSPLHF. The DNA of the CDR3 is TGCGCCAGCAGCTTGGGACAGGGGTATAATTCACCCCTCCACTTT. The chain carries TRBV5-1 and TRBJ1-6; 8 bases line up with TRBD1. CDR3 length: 15 amino acids. CDR1 SGHRS and CDR2 YFSETQ come from the germline V gene. J was trimmed by 4 bases and V by 0 bases; bases with no gene match: 0.

The V gene is TRBV19, the J gene TRBJ1-3; 7 bases fit TRBD1. J was trimmed by 2 bases and V by 6 bases; bases with no gene match: 7. This CDR3 region has 15 residues. Germline V gene lookup returns CDR1 LNHDA and CDR2 SQIVND (reference sequence). CDR3 bases: TGTGCCAGTAGCTATATGACAGGGCCTGGAAACACCATATATTTT. Translated, it gives CASSYMTGPGNTIYF.

This sequence joins TRBV25-1 and TRBJ2-1; 10 positions match TRBD1. The CDR3 sequence is 15 residues long. Per germline, CDR1 MGHDK and CDR2 SYGVNS. Unmatched junction bases numbered 9, after V lost 5 bases and J lost 8 bases. CDR3 sequence reads: CASSPGQGRVDEQFF. The CDR3 DNA sequence: TGTGCCAGCAGTCCGGGACAGGGGCGGGTGGATGAGCAGTTCTTC. Filled out from reference TRBV25-1 and TRBJ2-1, the complete variable domain reads EADIYQTPRYLVIGTGKKITLECSQTMGHDKMYWYQQDPGMELHLIHYSYGVNSTEKGDLSSESTVSRIRTEHFPLTLESARPSHTSQYLCASSPGQGRVDEQFFGPGTRLTVL.

The J gene is TRBJ2-2, the V gene TRBV19; 8 nucleotides align to TRBD2. The CDR3 has 16 amino acids. CDR1 and CDR2 (germline): LNHDA, SQIVND (reference sequence). V was pared by 1 base and J by 1 base, with 2 bases of the junction left unmatched. The CDR3 coding sequence is TGTGCCAGTAGTATAGGGAGCGGGGGGAACACCGGGGAGCTGTTTTTT. This translates into CASSIGSGGNTGELFF.

This chain uses TRBV4-2 with TRBJ2-5, with D possibly being TRBD2 (5 bases). The V end lost 3 bases, the J end lost 5 bases, and 10 bases lay between the germline ends. Germline lookup yields CDR1 LGHNA and CDR2 YNFKEQ. The CDR3 contains 13 residues. The CDR3 DNA is TGTGCCAGCAGCCAGACGAGGGTCGAGACCCAGTACTTC. Translating it yields CASSQTRVETQYF.

The rearrangement joins TRBV7-8 to TRBJ1-5; unclear D gene. The V gene lost 1 base and the J gene lost 4 bases, with 5 bases spanning the gap. The CDR3 has 13 residues. Germline assignment: CDR1 SGHVS and CDR2 FQNEAQ. The CDR3 DNA is TGTGCCAGCAGCTTAGTCCTAAATCAGCCCCAGCATTTT. This sequence encodes CASSLVLNQPQHF.

This sequence joins TRBV20-1 and TRBJ2-7; D remains unclear. Trimming stripped 7 bases from V and 3 bases from J, with 10 bases between. Germline values: CDR1 DFQATT, CDR2 SNEGSKA (reference sequence). CDR3 size: 11 residues. CDR3 sequence (DNA): TGCAGTGGCCAGGAGTACTACGAGCAGTACTTC. Its protein product is CSGQEYYEQYF.

Details on this clone: One end of the junction is discordant with germline, which a read error may explain. V is TRBV5-6 and J is TRBJ2-2; D assignment may be TRBD1 or TRBD2 (5 bases each). CDR1 is SGHDT, CDR2 YYEEEE, per germline. This CDR3 comprises 14 residues. The CDR3 spells CASNRQRKHRGAVF. The CDR3 bases are TGTGCCAGCAATCGACAGCGGAAACACCGGGGAGCTGTTTTT.

The chain recombines TRBV13 with TRBJ2-1; 8 bases are a match to TRBD2. The CDR3 contains 15 residues. Germline trimming cut 4 bases from V and 0 bases from J; bases unmatched to any gene: 2. Germline-derived CDR1 and CDR2 are PRHDT and FYEKMQ (reference sequence). The CDR3 bases are TGTGCCAGCAGCTCGACTAGCGACTCCTACAATGAGCAGTTCTTC. Translating gives CASSSTSDSYNEQFF.